Below are 26 T cell receptor beta chains sequenced from a single sample in a study of control samples from healthy donors and cancer patients. Profiled with immunoSEQ multiplex PCR; TCRdb holds only in-frame clones, not every one. This table holds approximately 190,000 clones. The specimen sequenced was blood. Every receptor here comes from a woman in her 30s in good health.

As for this clone: Other DNA sequences in this sample translate to the same CDR3. CDR3 in amino acids: CASSFRGNYGYTF. The CDR3 DNA is TGTGCCAGCAGTTTTAGGGGCAACTATGGCTACACCTTC. The J gene is TRBJ1-2, the V gene TRBV12-3 or TRBV12-4; maybe TRBD1 (5 bases). V dropped 3 bases and J dropped 2 bases, with 7 bases sitting between them. The CDR3 runs to 13 residues.

The chain has TRBV5-1 and TRBJ2-3, with TRBD2 matching over 13 bases. Unmatched junction bases numbered 8, after V lost 4 bases and J lost 9 bases. The CDR3 contains 15 residues. Germline V gene data show CDR1 as SGHRS and CDR2 as YFSETQ. The CDR3 DNA is TGCGCCAGCAGCCCGGGGGGACTAGCGGGGTTCACGCAGTATTTT. Its translation is CASSPGGLAGFTQYF. Full variable domain (outside the CDR3, taken from reference TRBV5-1 and TRBJ2-3): KAGVTQTPRYLIKTRGQQVTLSCSPISGHRSVSWYQQTPGQGLQFLFEYFSETQRNKGNFPGRFSGRQFSNSRSEMNVSTLELGDSALYLCASSPGGLAGFTQYFGPGTRLTVL.

The rearrangement links TRBV12-3 or TRBV12-4 to TRBJ2-1; D uncertain. The V end was cut by 3 bases, the J end by 5 bases, with 2 bases between. There are 11 residues in the CDR3. CDR3 residues: CASSLHNEQFF. The CDR3 region has the DNA TGTGCCAGCAGTTTGCACAATGAGCAGTTCTTC.

J is TRBJ1-1 and V is TRBV7-8; D gene ambiguous. The CDR3 contains 14 residues. V lost 2 bases to trimming and J lost 4 bases, with 11 bases between them. Germline CDR1 SGHVS, CDR2 FQNEAQ. The CDR3 bases are TGTGCCAGCAGCTTATCAACACTACTCACTGAAGCTTTCTTT. Translating gives CASSLSTLLTEAFF.

This chain uses TRBV4-1 with TRBJ1-3; D is uncertain. The length of the CDR3 is 19 residues. V was pared by 1 base and J by 0 bases, with 19 bases between. Germline CDR1 is MGHRA and CDR2 is YSYEKL. Here the CDR3 reads CASSQGRGGVLVSGNTIYF. CDR3 DNA: TGCGCCAGCAGCCAAGGAAGAGGCGGGGTCCTCGTCTCTGGAAACACCATATATTTT.

The CDR3 sequence is CASKGIYSNQPQHF. In nucleotides, the CDR3 is TGTGCCAGCAAAGGGATCTATAGCAATCAGCCCCAGCATTTT. The chain joins TRBV2 to TRBJ1-5; D not resolved. V was pared by 7 bases and J by 0 bases, with 10 bases between. The CDR3 extends over 14 amino acids. Per germline, CDR1 SNHLY and CDR2 FYNNEI.

The chain combines TRBV5-1 with TRBJ1-6; D remains ambiguous. V was trimmed by 2 bases and J by 7 bases, leaving 13 bases between them. The germline CDR1 and CDR2 sequences are SGHRS and YFSETQ. CDR3 length equals 15 residues. In DNA form, the CDR3 reads TGCGCCAGCAGCTTAAATTCCGCTATGAATTCACCCCTCCACTTT. The encoded protein is CASSLNSAMNSPLHF.

The V and J genes are TRBV9 and TRBJ1-6, with no clear D. The V and J ends lost 2 bases and 7 bases respectively, with 19 bases between them. The CDR3 totals 17 residues. Germline CDR1 reads SGDLS; CDR2 reads YYNGEE. The CDR3 nucleotides read TGTGCCAGCAGCGTTTTAGATTCCGGGCTGGGGAATTCACCCCTCCACTTT. Translation: CASSVLDSGLGNSPLHF.

V and J are TRBV4-2 and TRBJ2-2; 12 bases are a match to TRBD2. The ends lost 2 bases at V and 5 bases at J; junction bases unmatched: 6. The CDR3 sequence is 17 residues long. CDR1 is LGHNA and CDR2 is YNFKEQ in the germline V gene. CDR3 in amino acids: CASSQLAGGPLTGELFF. DNA of the CDR3: TGTGCCAGCAGCCAACTAGCGGGGGGGCCTCTGACCGGGGAGCTGTTTTTT.

The chain uses TRBV2 and TRBJ1-2; 7 bases align to TRBD1. Germline CDR1 is SNHLY and CDR2 is FYNNEI. V lost 8 bases and J lost 8; bases outside the gene matches: 14. The CDR3 extends over 14 amino acids. The CDR3 sequence: CASLELTGVGGYTF. The CDR3 DNA reads as TGTGCCAGCCTAGAACTTACAGGGGTTGGCGGCTACACCTTC. The variable domain in full, with the rest retrieved from reference TRBV2 and TRBJ1-2, is EPEVTQTPSHQVTQMGQEVILRCVPISNHLYFYWYRQILGQKVEFLVSFYNNEISEKSEIFDDQFSVERPDGSNFTLKIRSTKLEDSAMYFCASLELTGVGGYTFGSGTRLTVV.

The chain employs TRBV24-1 and TRBJ2-7; 10 nucleotides agree with TRBD1. In germline, CDR1 is KGHDR, CDR2 SFDVKD. V was pared by 8 bases and J by 4 bases, with 10 bases of the junction left unmatched. The CDR3 length is 15 residues. This chain's CDR3 is CATISHRDRGYEQYF. CDR3 DNA: TGTGCCACCATCTCACACCGGGACAGGGGATACGAGCAGTACTTC.

V and J are TRBV14 and TRBJ2-1, with D uncertain. Germline CDR1 and CDR2: SGHDN and FVKESK. The V and J ends lost 0 bases and 2 bases respectively, with 11 bases between them. This CDR3 has 16 residues. CDR3 amino acids: CASSQDRRSPYNEQFF. CDR3 coding DNA: TGTGCCAGCAGCCAAGACCGGCGGTCCCCCTACAATGAGCAGTTCTTC.

On this clone itself: The sample holds other DNA sequences that translate to the same CDR3. This chain joins TRBV5-1 and TRBJ1-5, with a weak D call TRBD1 (5 bases). The V gene lost 2 bases and the J gene lost 6 bases, with 12 bases spanning the gap. Germline lookup yields CDR1 SGHRS and CDR2 YFSETQ. This CDR3 has 14 amino acids. The CDR3 DNA reads TGCGCCAGCAGCTTACGGCAGGGCGGTCAGCCCCAGCATTTT. Translation gives CASSLRQGGQPQHF. Complete variable domain (other parts from reference TRBV5-1 and TRBJ1-5): KAGVTQTPRYLIKTRGQQVTLSCSPISGHRSVSWYQQTPGQGLQFLFEYFSETQRNKGNFPGRFSGRQFSNSRSEMNVSTLELGDSALYLCASSLRQGGQPQHFGDGTRLSIL.

This sequence joins TRBV6-1 and TRBJ2-3; TRBD2 matches 7 bases. Germline V gene sequence: CDR1 MNHNS, CDR2 SASEGT. V shed 4 bases, J shed 5 bases, and the junction held 9 bases outside the gene matches. The CDR3 extends over 15 amino acids. The CDR3 DNA reads as TGTGCCAGCAGTGTAGCGGGCAGAAGAGAAGATACGCAGTATTTT. Amino acids: CASSVAGRREDTQYF.

The gene calls are TRBV7-9 and TRBJ1-2, with D possibly TRBD1 on 5 matching bases. V lost 5 bases and J lost 10, with 11 bases in between. From germline, CDR1 is SEHNR and CDR2 FQNEAQ (reference sequence). This CDR3 is built from 11 residues. In nucleotides, the CDR3 is TGTGCCAGCAGCGCTACAGGTTTCTACACCTTC. Translating it yields CASSATGFYTF.

The chain uses TRBV4-1 and TRBJ2-2; 7 bases fit TRBD1. Germline V lookup: CDR1 MGHRA, CDR2 YSYEKL. The length of the CDR3 is 16 residues. V lost 1 base and J lost 0; bases outside the gene matches: 2. CDR3 sequence reads: CASSQAGTANTGELFF. The CDR3 DNA sequence: TGCGCCAGCAGCCAAGCCGGGACAGCGAACACCGGGGAGCTGTTTTTT.

The chain recombines TRBV7-6 with TRBJ2-5, with 10 positions matching TRBD1. CDR1 is SGHVS, CDR2 FNYEAQ, per germline. The CDR3 length is 17 residues. V lost 3 bases to trimming and J lost 2 bases; unmatched junction nucleotides: 9. In DNA, the CDR3 is TGTGCCAGCAGCTTCCCCCCGGGACAGGGGATGCAAGAGACCCAGTACTTC. As protein: CASSFPPGQGMQETQYF.

The gene calls are TRBV7-9 and TRBJ2-2; D is unresolved. CDR1 and CDR2 from the germline V gene are SEHNR and FQNEAQ (reference sequence). Trimming stripped 7 bases from V and 1 base from J, with 16 bases between. This CDR3 is 16 amino acids long. This CDR3 reads CASTGRGGGNTGELFF. The CDR3 coding sequence is TGTGCCAGCACCGGTAGAGGTGGCGGGAACACCGGGGAGCTGTTTTTT.

The chain employs TRBV4-1 and TRBJ1-1; TRBD1 aligns across 9 bases. The CDR3 sequence is 16 residues long. Germline CDR1 MGHRA, CDR2 YSYEKL. Unmatched junction bases numbered 11, after V lost 6 bases and J lost 3 bases. This chain's CDR3 is CASSQTPTGGYTEAFF. CDR3 bases: TGCGCCAGCAGTCAAACACCTACAGGGGGCTACACTGAAGCTTTCTTT.

CDR3 in amino acids: CASSLVHFYTEAFF. DNA for the CDR3: TGTGCCAGCAGCTTAGTTCACTTCTACACTGAAGCTTTCTTT. The chain couples TRBV7-9 to TRBJ1-1; D gene unclear. The CDR3 has 14 residues. Germline V gene sequence: CDR1 SEHNR, CDR2 FQNEAQ (reference sequence). Deletions cut 1 base from V and 3 bases from J, with 9 bases between.

This rearrangement joins TRBV28 to TRBJ2-5; the match to TRBD2 covers 11 bases. The germline V gene encodes CDR1 MDHEN and CDR2 SYDVKM. The CDR3 totals 16 residues. Unmatched junction bases numbered 6, after V lost 1 base and J lost 5 bases. In DNA form, the CDR3 reads TGTGCCAGCAGTTTATTGGGGTCTAGCGGGGGGGAGACCCAGTACTTC. The encoded protein is CASSLLGSSGGETQYF.

The V and J genes are TRBV5-3 and TRBJ2-3; maybe TRBD2 (5 bases). TRBV5-3 is known as an ORF, though its function is uncertain. The CDR3 sequence is 12 residues long. The V end lost 9 bases, the J end lost 2 bases, and 10 bases lay between the germline ends. The CDR3 sequence is CANRTDTDTQYF. Written as DNA, the CDR3 is TGTGCCAATCGGACTGACACAGATACGCAGTATTTT.

The chain uses TRBV6-5 and TRBJ1-5; D is undetermined. Trimming removed 6 bases at V and 5 bases at J, with 11 bases between. Germline V gene sequence: CDR1 MNHEY, CDR2 SVGAGI. The CDR3 extends over 13 amino acids. Here the CDR3 reads CASSLRRDQPQHF. The CDR3 nucleotides read TGTGCCAGCAGCCTCCGGAGAGATCAGCCCCAGCATTTT.

The J gene is TRBJ2-7, the V gene TRBV7-2; D is tentatively TRBD1 or TRBD2 (5 bases each). V lost 5 bases, J lost 6 bases, and 17 bases lay in between. Germline CDR1 is SGHTA and CDR2 is FQGNSA. There are 14 residues in the CDR3. CDR3 in DNA: TGTGCCAGCAGCCCCAGGGTGGGACCGTCCGAGCAGTACTTC. Protein: CASSPRVGPSEQYF.

J is TRBJ1-5 and V is TRBV2; D unclear. The germline V gene encodes CDR1 SNHLY and CDR2 FYNNEI. The CDR3 totals 13 residues. V was pared by 4 bases and J by 5 bases, with 9 bases between. CDR3 loop: CASSAWLDQPQHF. In DNA, the CDR3 is TGTGCCAGCAGTGCTTGGTTGGATCAGCCCCAGCATTTT.

The chain employs TRBV28 and TRBJ1-5; TRBD1 matches at 8 bases. Trimming cost V 4 bases and J 4 bases; bases outside gene matches: 6. This CDR3 comprises 15 residues. Germline V gene lookup returns CDR1 MDHEN and CDR2 SYDVKM. The CDR3 region is CASSWGQVGNQPQHF. The CDR3 nucleotides read TGTGCCAGCAGTTGGGGACAGGTTGGAAATCAGCCCCAGCATTTT.